This T cell receptor (beta chain) was sequenced in a study of T cell clonotyping in hematopoietic cell transplantation. In the study overall: Recipients' pretransplant samples followed cytoreduction. Broader study findings: Without cell sorting, CD4 versus CD8 contributions remain unresolved.

The time point was: recipient sample about 28 days before transplant, after cytoreduction. Only in-frame clones appear in the TCRdb table, and some are missing; sequencing was by immunoSEQ multiplex PCR. The data contain 27,000 or so clones, more than 70% of them singletons. As concerns this clone: Antigen: not known.

The CDR3 sequence is 14 residues long. Trimming stripped 5 bases from V and 3 bases from J, with 17 bases between. Looked up from germline, CDR1 is GTSNPN and CDR2 is SVGIG (reference sequence). The clonotype was recovered from a man aged 50 to 60 with myelodysplastic syndrome. Some clones in this sample may be carry-over from other donors' samples. The specimen comprised peripheral blood mononuclear cells, sampled before stem cell transplant. The chain couples TRBV30 to TRBJ2-7, with a weak D call TRBD1 (5 bases). The chain's CDR3 is CAWRSDKQSYEQYF. CDR3 nucleotides: TGTGCCTGGCGCTCGGACAAGCAAAGCTACGAGCAGTACTTC.